This TCR beta chain is drawn from a study of cytomegalovirus exposure and HLA in healthy donors. Study conclusions and caveats: The only immune exposure information that was available was CMV serostatus. Rare TCR sequences predominated, though certain public TCRs were found in many donors. Presence/absence analyses assumed roughly uniform sequencing depth across donors. When analyzed later, the rates of TCR association showed variation by HLA locus, with DRB1 the most and HLA-C the fewest.

V dropped 0 bases and J dropped 0 bases, with 7 bases sitting between them. The CDR3 loop spans 15 amino acids. Germline lookup yields CDR1 SGHNT and CDR2 YYREEE (reference sequence). Details on this clone: The antigen is unknown.

This PCR relied on a set of 60 Vbeta primers and 13 Jbeta primers. Some clones are missing from TCRdb's copy, which holds only in-frame ones; the method was immunoSEQ multiplex PCR. Of about 150,000 clones detected, 61% appear once; the ten largest clones hold around 1.8%. The clonotype originates from a male donor in good health and CMV-seronegative. The chain recombines TRBV5-4 with TRBJ2-1; D possibly corresponds to TRBD2 (5 bases). Material: PBMCs. The CDR3 DNA follows: TGTGCCAGCAGCTTGGCAGCGGACTCCTACAATGAGCAGTTCTTC. Translation: CASSLAADSYNEQFF.